This T cell receptor beta chain originates from a study of blood T cell repertoires in COVID-19. For the study at large: Sites across the United States, Italy and Spain contributed samples from acute and convalescent COVID-19. In each case, the material was cDNA or gDNA derived from T cells, B-cell-depleted T cells, or PBMCs.

Original processing methods: Nucleated cell counts were estimated from reference gene primer amplification. TCRdb's copy holds only in-frame clones and misses some; the assay was immunoSEQ multiplex PCR. That table furnishes V, J and clone size, whereas the DNA furnished D and trimming. The sample records fewer than 250,000 clones, approximately 84% being singletons. Trimming cost V 6 bases and J 4 bases; bases outside gene matches: 6. CDR1 is MNHNY, CDR2 SVGAGI, per germline (reference sequence). The length of the CDR3 is 15 residues. The receptor comes from a man aged 45-65 years with acute or convalescent COVID-19. Sample: peripheral blood. The rearrangement uses TRBV6-6 and TRBJ2-1, with 10 bases matching TRBD2. CDR3 sequence reads: CASSPGLAIYNEQFF. CDR3 bases: TGTGCCAGCAGCCCGGGACTAGCGATATACAATGAGCAGTTCTTC.